The rows below give T cell receptor beta chains drawn from one sample of a study of chemoradiotherapy in HPV16-positive cancers. Data came from immunoSEQ multiplex PCR; TCRdb stores just in-frame clones and leaves some out. The sample comprises 25,000 to 35,000 clones, more than 70% of which are singletons, and about 5% rests with the top ten. This material consisted of blood, taken from a patient who underwent chemoradiotherapy. The receptors stem from a human donor with HPV-associated anogenital cancer. The CDR3 runs from the conserved cysteine through the conserved F or W. The order of the fields is D gene, V gene, J gene, clone size, CDR3 DNA, CDR3 protein. D genes are given only for firm matches. Rows give clone size only sometimes, using once, few, many, or a class for an expanded clone.

D gene: NA; V gene: TRBV19; J gene: TRBJ2-2; clone size: NA; CDR3 DNA: TGTGCCAGTAGTATCTTGACGGGGGTCGGGGAGCTGTTTTTT; CDR3 protein: CASSILTGVGELFF
D gene: NA; V gene: TRBV29-1; J gene: TRBJ2-5; clone size: NA; CDR3 DNA: TGCAGCGTTGTAAGAGGTCAGGAGACCCAGTACTTC; CDR3 protein: CSVVRGQETQYF
D gene: TRBD1; V gene: TRBV28; J gene: TRBJ2-7; clone size: NA; CDR3 DNA: TGTGCCAGCAGTTCCAACCGGGACAGGGGTACCTACGAGCAGTACTTC; CDR3 protein: CASSSNRDRGTYEQYF
D gene: NA; V gene: TRBV6-5; J gene: TRBJ2-7; clone size: NA; CDR3 DNA: TGTGCCAGCAGTTCCTCCGGGCTCTACGAGCAGTACTTC; CDR3 protein: CASSSSGLYEQYF
D gene: TRBD1; V gene: TRBV10-3; J gene: TRBJ1-3; clone size: NA; CDR3 DNA: TGTGCCATCAGTGAGTCCCAGGGGGCGGCAGGAAACACCATATATTTT; CDR3 protein: CAISESQGAAGNTIYF
D gene: TRBD1; V gene: TRBV27; J gene: TRBJ2-7; clone size: NA; CDR3 DNA: TGTGCCACCAAGGGATACGACAGGGGCTACGAGCAGTACTTC; CDR3 protein: CATKGYDRGYEQYF
D gene: TRBD1; V gene: TRBV29-1; J gene: TRBJ2-3; clone size: NA; CDR3 DNA: TGCAGCGTTCTCCAACCGGGACAGGGGTTGAGGGGGGCGACAGATACGCAGTATTTT; CDR3 protein: CSVLQPGQGLRGATDTQYF
D gene: NA; V gene: TRBV27; J gene: TRBJ1-4; clone size: NA; CDR3 DNA: TGTGCCAGCAAGCCATCAACTAATGAAAAACTGTTTTTT; CDR3 protein: CASKPSTNEKLFF
D gene: NA; V gene: TRBV5-1; J gene: TRBJ1-5; clone size: once; CDR3 DNA: TGCGCCAGCAGCTTGGGGCAGGCCGGCAATCAGCCCCAGCATTTT; CDR3 protein: CASSLGQAGNQPQHF
D gene: NA; V gene: TRBV28; J gene: TRBJ2-7; clone size: NA; CDR3 DNA: TGTGCCAGCAAGGAGACGGGGAGCTCCTACGAGCAGTACTTC; CDR3 protein: CASKETGSSYEQYF
D gene: NA; V gene: TRBV2; J gene: TRBJ1-5; clone size: NA; CDR3 DNA: TGTGCCAGCAGTGTATGGGGGCCCCAGCATTTT; CDR3 protein: CASSVWGPQHF
D gene: NA; V gene: TRBV18; J gene: TRBJ1-4; clone size: NA; CDR3 DNA: TGTGCCAGCTCATTCCAGGGTAGAGAAAAACTGTTTTTT; CDR3 protein: CASSFQGREKLFF
D gene: TRBD2; V gene: TRBV27; J gene: TRBJ2-3; clone size: NA; CDR3 DNA: TGTGCCAGCAGGGGGACTAGCGGGAGTGTTGGGACAGATACGCAGTATTTT; CDR3 protein: CASRGTSGSVGTDTQYF
D gene: TRBD2; V gene: TRBV9; J gene: TRBJ2-7; clone size: NA; CDR3 DNA: TGTGCCAGCAGCCAGACGACGGGAGGGGGCTACGAGCAGTACTTC; CDR3 protein: CASSQTTGGGYEQYF
D gene: NA; V gene: TRBV29-1; J gene: TRBJ2-7; clone size: NA; CDR3 DNA: TGCAGCGTTGGGCAGGCAGGCTACGAGCAGTACTTC; CDR3 protein: CSVGQAGYEQYF
D gene: NA; V gene: TRBV9; J gene: TRBJ1-6; clone size: NA; CDR3 DNA: TGTGCCAGCAGCGCCACTCCGGAGAATTCACCCCTCCACTTT; CDR3 protein: CASSATPENSPLHF
D gene: NA; V gene: TRBV30; J gene: TRBJ1-2; clone size: NA; CDR3 DNA: TGTGCCTGGGCGGGACTGGGCTATGGCTACACCTTC; CDR3 protein: CAWAGLGYGYTF
D gene: NA; V gene: TRBV6-5; J gene: TRBJ2-5; clone size: NA; CDR3 DNA: TGTGCCAGCAGCCAGGGAACCGCTAACCAAGAGACCCAGTACTTC; CDR3 protein: CASSQGTANQETQYF
D gene: NA; V gene: TRBV6-1; J gene: TRBJ1-1; clone size: NA; CDR3 DNA: TGTGCCAGCAGTACCACCCTGAACACTGAAGCTTTCTTT; CDR3 protein: CASSTTLNTEAFF
D gene: NA; V gene: TRBV28; J gene: TRBJ2-5; clone size: NA; CDR3 DNA: TGTGCCAGCAGTTTAAGCGGCTCCCGGGGGGAGACCCAGTACTTC; CDR3 protein: CASSLSGSRGETQYF
D gene: TRBD1; V gene: TRBV27; J gene: TRBJ1-5; clone size: NA; CDR3 DNA: TGTGCCAGCAGTTTAGAAGGGGGCTGGCAGCCCCAGCATTTT; CDR3 protein: CASSLEGGWQPQHF
D gene: TRBD2; V gene: TRBV28; J gene: TRBJ2-1; clone size: NA; CDR3 DNA: TGTGCCAGCAGTTTATATGCGGGAGCTCTCTACAATGAGCAGTTCTTC; CDR3 protein: CASSLYAGALYNEQFF
D gene: TRBD1; V gene: TRBV19; J gene: TRBJ1-1; clone size: NA; CDR3 DNA: TGTGCCAGTAGTTCCCTATCCGGGACAGAAAAACTTGGGATGGGGACTGAAGCTTTCTTT; CDR3 protein: CASSSLSGTEKLGMGTEAFF
D gene: NA; V gene: TRBV5-8; J gene: TRBJ2-1; clone size: NA; CDR3 DNA: TGTGCCAGCAGCTTGTTCACTATCGAGCCCTACAATGAGCAGTTCTTC; CDR3 protein: CASSLFTIEPYNEQFF
D gene: NA; V gene: TRBV12-5; J gene: TRBJ2-1; clone size: once; CDR3 DNA: TGTGCTAGTGCCCAGAGAAACGACAATGAGCAGTTCTTC; CDR3 protein: CASAQRNDNEQFF
D gene: NA; V gene: TRBV6-1; J gene: TRBJ1-6; clone size: NA; CDR3 DNA: TGTGCCAGCACCACTCGGTCCCTTAATTCACCCCTCCACTTT; CDR3 protein: CASTTRSLNSPLHF
D gene: TRBD2; V gene: TRBV18; J gene: TRBJ2-1; clone size: NA; CDR3 DNA: TGTGCCAGCTCATTTACTAGCGGGAGGGCCAATGAGCAGTTCTTC; CDR3 protein: CASSFTSGRANEQFF
D gene: NA; V gene: TRBV6-1; J gene: TRBJ2-7; clone size: NA; CDR3 DNA: TGTGCCAGCAGTGAAGCGCCGGTTGGCAGGATCTACGAGCAGTACTTC; CDR3 protein: CASSEAPVGRIYEQYF
D gene: NA; V gene: TRBV11-3; J gene: TRBJ2-1; clone size: NA; CDR3 DNA: TGTGCCAGCAGCTCTATCAACGGGCACTCCTACAATGAGCAGTTCTTC; CDR3 protein: CASSSINGHSYNEQFF
D gene: NA; V gene: TRBV18; J gene: TRBJ2-5; clone size: NA; CDR3 DNA: TGTGCCAGCTCACCCGGGATCAAAGAGACCCAGTACTTC; CDR3 protein: CASSPGIKETQYF
D gene: TRBD2; V gene: TRBV7-6; J gene: TRBJ2-1; clone size: NA; CDR3 DNA: TGTGCCAGCAGCACCCGACTAGCGGGAGGGCAGGATGAGCAGTTCTTC; CDR3 protein: CASSTRLAGGQDEQFF
D gene: NA; V gene: TRBV6-1; J gene: TRBJ1-2; clone size: NA; CDR3 DNA: TGTGCCATCAGTGAGACGATCTTGACCCCAGGGCTACATGGCTACACCTTC; CDR3 protein: CAISETILTPGLHGYTF
D gene: TRBD2; V gene: TRBV15; J gene: TRBJ2-3; clone size: NA; CDR3 DNA: TGTGCCACCAGCGGGACTAGCGGGAGGGCCGCGCAGTATTTT; CDR3 protein: CATSGTSGRAAQYF
D gene: NA; V gene: TRBV15; J gene: TRBJ2-5; clone size: NA; CDR3 DNA: TGTGCCACCAGCAGAGATCGATGGAGAACCCAGTACTTC; CDR3 protein: CATSRDRWRTQYF
D gene: TRBD1; V gene: TRBV27; J gene: TRBJ2-7; clone size: NA; CDR3 DNA: TGTGCCAGCAGTTTAGGGGGACAGCTGACCTACGAGCAGTACTTC; CDR3 protein: CASSLGGQLTYEQYF
D gene: NA; V gene: TRBV27; J gene: TRBJ2-7; clone size: NA; CDR3 DNA: TGTGCCAGCCGAGCAATCCGGGACGGACCCTACGAGCAGTACTTC; CDR3 protein: CASRAIRDGPYEQYF
D gene: NA; V gene: TRBV11-2; J gene: TRBJ2-2; clone size: NA; CDR3 DNA: TGTGCCAGCAGCTTAGGGCAGGGCTTATACACCGGGGAGCTGTTTTTT; CDR3 protein: CASSLGQGLYTGELFF
D gene: NA; V gene: TRBV25-1; J gene: TRBJ2-7; clone size: NA; CDR3 DNA: TGTGCCAGCACACCTAACAGCTACGAGCAGTACTTC; CDR3 protein: CASTPNSYEQYF